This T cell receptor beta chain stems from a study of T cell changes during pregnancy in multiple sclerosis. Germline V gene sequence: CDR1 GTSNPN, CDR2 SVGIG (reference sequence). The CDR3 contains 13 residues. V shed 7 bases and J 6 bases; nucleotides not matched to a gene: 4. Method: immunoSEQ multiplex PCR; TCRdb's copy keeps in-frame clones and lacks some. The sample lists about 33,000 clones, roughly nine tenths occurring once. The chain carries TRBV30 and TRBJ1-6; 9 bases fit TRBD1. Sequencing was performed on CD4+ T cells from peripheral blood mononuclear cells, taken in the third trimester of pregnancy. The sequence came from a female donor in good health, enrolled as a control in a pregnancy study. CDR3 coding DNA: TGTGCCTCACAGGGGGCGCCTAATTCACCCCTCCACTTT. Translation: CASQGAPNSPLHF. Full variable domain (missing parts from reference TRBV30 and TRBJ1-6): SQTIHQWPATLVQPVGSPLSLECTVEGTSNPNLYWYRQAAGRGLQLLFYSVGIGQISSEVPQNLSASRPQDRQFILSSKKLLLSDSGFYLCASQGAPNSPLHFGNGTRLTVT.